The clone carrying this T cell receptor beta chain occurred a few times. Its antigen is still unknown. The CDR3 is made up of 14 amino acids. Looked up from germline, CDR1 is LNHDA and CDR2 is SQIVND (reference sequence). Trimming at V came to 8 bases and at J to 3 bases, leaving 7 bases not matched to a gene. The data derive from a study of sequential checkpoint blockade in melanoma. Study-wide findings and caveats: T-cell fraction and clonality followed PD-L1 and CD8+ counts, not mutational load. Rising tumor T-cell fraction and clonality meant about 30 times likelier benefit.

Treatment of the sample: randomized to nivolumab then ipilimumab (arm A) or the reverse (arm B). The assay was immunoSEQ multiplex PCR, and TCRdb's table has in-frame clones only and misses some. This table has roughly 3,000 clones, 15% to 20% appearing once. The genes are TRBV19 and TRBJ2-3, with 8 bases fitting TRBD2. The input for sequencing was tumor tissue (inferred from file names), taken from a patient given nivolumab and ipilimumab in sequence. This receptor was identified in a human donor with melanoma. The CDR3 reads CASRAGALTDTQYF. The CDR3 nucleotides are TGTGCCAGTCGAGCGGGGGCGTTGACAGATACGCAGTATTTT.